The 23 T cell receptor beta chains in this list originate from one sample, sequenced in a study of blood T cell repertoires in COVID-19 (dated by TCRdb to about 2020). The library was built by means of the immunoSEQ multiplex PCR assay. TCRdb's version of the immuneACCESS table is confined to in-frame rearrangements and falls short of the full clone set. An unresolved V gene accounts for under half of the shortfall where checked; the remainder is of unknown origin. For this sample there are fewer than 350,000 clones; just over 90% appear just once. The ten largest clones capture 2% to 2.5% of the sample. Sequencing was performed on PBMCs or T cells enriched from blood (not recorded which). The source is a woman aged 40 to 50 with acute COVID-19.

The chain employs TRBV9 and TRBJ2-7; TRBD1 matches at 9 bases. The CDR3 contains 16 residues. V shed 4 bases, J shed 4 bases, and the junction held 12 bases outside the gene matches. Looked up from germline, CDR1 is SGDLS and CDR2 is YYNGEE. CDR3 loop: CASSPGVGQGSYEQYF. The CDR3 DNA sequence: TGTGCCAGCAGCCCGGGGGTGGGACAGGGAAGTTACGAGCAGTACTTC.

The chain is built from TRBV7-9 and TRBJ2-1, with TRBD1 as a possible D gene (5 bases). The CDR3 is 15 amino acids. CDR1 and CDR2 from the germline V gene are SEHNR and FQNEAQ (reference sequence). V lost 3 bases and J 0 bases, leaving 9 bases between the germline ends. The CDR3: CASSLGLSSYNEQFF. As DNA, the CDR3 is TGTGCCAGCAGCTTGGGGCTTAGCTCCTACAATGAGCAGTTCTTC.

The chain is built from TRBV11-3 and TRBJ2-2; perhaps TRBD2 as D (6 bases). The germline CDR1 and CDR2 sequences are SGHNT and YENEEA. The CDR3 is 15 residues long. Trimming left V 3 bases short and J 7 bases short, with 15 bases between. CDR3 sequence (DNA): TGTGCCAGCAGCTTTTCACGCCGGGAGTTCGGGGAGCTGTTTTTT. Amino acids: CASSFSRREFGELFF.

CDR3 residues: CASSRQGTNTGELFF. The CDR3 bases are TGTGCCAGTAGTAGACAGGGTACGAACACCGGGGAGCTGTTTTTT. The chain has TRBV19 and TRBJ2-2; 7 bases fit TRBD1. Germline-derived CDR1 and CDR2 are LNHDA and SQIVND (reference sequence). This CDR3 has 15 residues. V was pared by 4 bases and J by 0 bases, with 2 bases of the junction left unmatched.

This chain connects TRBV23-1 to TRBJ2-3; D uncertain. TRBV23-1 is an ORF, and what it does is uncertain. The CDR3 is 16 amino acids. Trimming pared 2 bases from V and 1 base from J, leaving 13 bases between. This CDR3 is CASSQSTGWGTDTQYF. CDR3 in DNA: TGCGCCAGCAGTCAAAGCACGGGTTGGGGCACAGATACGCAGTATTTT.

This chain joins TRBV2 and TRBJ1-5; unclear D gene. Germline V gene lookup returns CDR1 SNHLY and CDR2 FYNNEI. Trimming took off 2 bases at V and 3 bases at J, with 11 bases between the two ends. The CDR3 contains 15 residues. This chain's CDR3 is CASSETRTYNQPQHF. The CDR3 coding sequence is TGTGCCAGCAGTGAAACTAGGACGTACAATCAGCCCCAGCATTTT.

The V gene is TRBV6-5, the J gene TRBJ2-5, with 9 positions matching TRBD2. Germline lookup yields CDR1 MNHEY and CDR2 SVGAGI. Trimming took 2 bases from V and 7 from J; bases not matched to a gene: 8. There are 15 residues in the CDR3. Here the CDR3 DNA reads TGTGCCAGCAGTTACGGCGGGGGGGCTTCAGGGACCCAGTACTTC. This codes for CASSYGGGASGTQYF.

The V gene is TRBV19, the J gene TRBJ2-5; 9 positions agree with TRBD1. The CDR3 sequence is 15 residues long. From germline, CDR1 is LNHDA and CDR2 SQIVND (reference sequence). Trimming cost V 6 bases and J 4 bases; bases outside gene matches: 9. The CDR3 nucleotides are TGTGCCAGTAGCGATACGACAGGGGGAACAGAGACCCAGTACTTC. This codes for CASSDTTGGTETQYF. Full variable domain (outside the CDR3, taken from reference TRBV19 and TRBJ2-5): DGGITQSPKYLFRKEGQNVTLSCEQNLNHDAMYWYRQDPGQGLRLIYYSQIVNDFQKGDIAEGYSVSREKKESFPLTVTSAQKNPTAFYLCASSDTTGGTETQYFGPGTRLLVL.

V gene TRBV4-3 combines with J gene TRBJ2-3, with D uncertain. This CDR3 has 15 amino acids. V lost 0 bases and J lost 6, with 13 bases in between. Looked up from germline, CDR1 is LGHNA and CDR2 is YSLEER. CDR3 residues: CASSQDEAVLDTQYF. CDR3 coding DNA: TGCGCCAGCAGCCAAGATGAGGCAGTTCTGGATACGCAGTATTTT.

V and J are TRBV7-2 and TRBJ1-5; D not certain. The CDR3 sequence is 13 residues long. V gave up 2 bases and J gave up 1 base, with 3 bases separating them. From germline, CDR1 is SGHTA and CDR2 FQGNSA. CDR3 bases: TGTGCCAGCAGCTTACGGAGCAATCAGCCCCAGCATTTT. Its translation: CASSLRSNQPQHF.

This clone was seen once. The chain recombines TRBV7-9 with TRBJ2-4, with 7 bases that match TRBD1. The J segment lost 7 bases and the V segment lost 5 bases, leaving 5 bases of the junction unmatched. Germline V CDR1 and CDR2: SEHNR, FQNEAQ (reference sequence). This CDR3 comprises 13 residues. The chain's CDR3 is CASSGYRGNIQYF. For the CDR3, the DNA is TGTGCCAGCAGCGGATACAGGGGCAACATTCAGTACTTC.

The chain combines TRBV5-4 with TRBJ2-2; a weak D match, TRBD2 (5 bases). Trimming took off 2 bases at V and 4 bases at J, with 6 bases between the two ends. The CDR3 extends over 13 amino acids. Germline assignment: CDR1 SGHNT and CDR2 YYREEE (reference sequence). This CDR3 is CASSFRGTGELFF. CDR3 in DNA: TGTGCCAGCAGCTTCCGGGGCACCGGGGAGCTGTTTTTT.

This chain uses TRBV12-3 or TRBV12-4 with TRBJ1-1, with TRBD1 as a possible D gene (5 bases). The CDR3 is 12 amino acids. V was pared by 4 bases and J by 5 bases, with 8 bases between. In DNA, the CDR3 is TGTGCCAGCAGTTACCGACAGACTGAAGCTTTCTTT. This codes for CASSYRQTEAFF.

The rearrangement joins TRBV3-1 (or the pseudogene TRBV3-2) to TRBJ2-5; tentative D call: TRBD1 (5 bases). CDR3 length: 14 amino acids. Between the trimmed V and J ends, which lost 4 bases and 5 bases, there was a span of 14 bases. The germline V gene encodes CDR1 LGHDT and CDR2 YNNKEL (reference sequence). The CDR3, as DNA: TGTGCCAGCAGCCGAAGGCAGGGTGGTGAGACCCAGTACTTC. It codes for CASSRRQGGETQYF.

This chain connects TRBV5-1 to TRBJ2-7; 9 bases are a match to TRBD2. The ends lost 4 bases at V and 0 bases at J; junction bases unmatched: 8. Germline V lookup: CDR1 SGHRS, CDR2 YFSETQ. The CDR3 has 16 residues. The CDR3 loop is CASSPQASGVSYEQYF. The CDR3 DNA sequence: TGCGCCAGCAGCCCCCAAGCTAGCGGGGTCTCCTACGAGCAGTACTTC.

This sequence joins TRBV18 and TRBJ1-4; 10 positions match TRBD1. This CDR3 region has 15 residues. The germline CDR1 and CDR2 sequences are KGHSH and LQKENI. The junction had 7 bases not matched to a gene; V was cut back by 5 bases and J by 7 bases. The CDR3 DNA reads as TGTGCCAGCTCATCGTCCGGGACAGGGGTTGAAAAACTGTTTTTT. Translating it yields CASSSSGTGVEKLFF.

V is TRBV2 and J is TRBJ2-4, with 10 bases matching TRBD2. Germline assignment: CDR1 SNHLY and CDR2 FYNNEI. Trimming took 6 bases from V and 9 from J; bases not matched to a gene: 8. The CDR3 covers 14 residues. In DNA, the CDR3 is TGTGCCAGCAGGGAAAGCGGGGGGGCATTCATTCAGTACTTC. Its protein is CASRESGGAFIQYF. The full variable domain, its missing parts supplied by reference TRBV2 and TRBJ2-4, is EPEVTQTPSHQVTQMGQEVILRCVPISNHLYFYWYRQILGQKVEFLVSFYNNEISEKSEIFDDQFSVERPDGSNFTLKIRSTKLEDSAMYFCASRESGGAFIQYFGAGTRLSVL.

The chain uses TRBV7-9 and TRBJ1-1; 10 bases agree with TRBD1. J gave up 5 bases and V 5 bases, and 8 bases lay outside the gene matches. Germline values: CDR1 SEHNR, CDR2 FQNEAQ (reference sequence). CDR3 length equals 15 residues. The CDR3 sequence is CASSPDRGHQTEAFF. Written as DNA, the CDR3 is TGTGCCAGCAGCCCTGACAGGGGGCATCAGACTGAAGCTTTCTTT. Using reference TRBV7-9 and TRBJ1-1 for the parts outside the CDR3, the full variable domain is DTGVSQNPRHKITKRGQNVTFRCDPISEHNRLYWYRQTLGQGPEFLTYFQNEAQLEKSRLLSDRFSAERPKGSFSTLEIQRTEQGDSAMYLCASSPDRGHQTEAFFGQGTRLTVV.

V is TRBV7-9 and J is TRBJ2-1; tentative D call: TRBD2 (7 bases). This CDR3 comprises 16 residues. Germline V gene sequence: CDR1 SEHNR, CDR2 FQNEAQ (reference sequence). The V end lost 5 bases, the J end lost 3 bases, and 17 bases lay between the germline ends. The CDR3 sequence is CASSPWRGGVYNEQFF. CDR3 nucleotide sequence: TGTGCCAGCAGCCCCTGGAGGGGGGGTGTCTACAATGAGCAGTTCTTC.

In this sample, this clone turned up once. The chain recombines TRBV7-3 with TRBJ1-1; maybe TRBD1 (6 bases). The CDR3 is made up of 15 amino acids. Per the germline V gene, CDR1 is SGHTA and CDR2 is FQGTGA. The germline V and J ends were trimmed by 2 bases and 6 bases, with 16 bases remaining between them. The CDR3 region is CASSLLAGVGSEAFF. CDR3 bases: TGTGCCAGCAGCTTATTAGCAGGGGTAGGGTCTGAAGCTTTCTTT.

The chain carries TRBV25-1 and TRBJ2-3; D not certain. The germline V gene encodes CDR1 MGHDK and CDR2 SYGVNS. CDR3 length: 12 residues. The V and J ends lost 3 bases and 2 bases respectively, with 3 bases between them. CDR3 coding DNA: TGTGCCAGCAGTGACTACACAGATACGCAGTATTTT. Translation gives CASSDYTDTQYF.

The chain employs TRBV18 and TRBJ2-7, with D maybe TRBD1 (6 bases). Germline V gene data show CDR1 as KGHSH and CDR2 as LQKENI. This CDR3 has 15 residues. V was clipped by 2 bases and J by 0 bases, with 11 bases between them. The chain's CDR3 is CASSPSAGDSYEQYF. CDR3 coding DNA: TGTGCCAGCTCACCATCGGCAGGGGACTCCTACGAGCAGTACTTC.

The CDR3 DNA follows: TGTGCCACCAGCAGTTGGGGGGACAGGGCCACCAATGAGCAGTTCTTC. It translates to CATSSWGDRATNEQFF. The chain joins TRBV15 to TRBJ2-1; 9 nucleotides match TRBD1. With 3 bases clipped from V and 6 bases from J, the junction kept 9 bases outside the gene matches. The CDR3 runs to 16 residues. Germline CDR1 reads LNHNV; CDR2 reads YYDKDF (reference sequence).